This paragraph reports one TCR beta chain. Its antigen target is currently unknown. No quality values exist for individual bases; no much larger clone is one base distant. TCRbeta CDR3 regions were amplified from genomic DNA using the immunoSEQ Assay, a bias-controlled multiplex PCR. The authors' analysis ran thus. The number of nucleated cells in each sample was estimated by amplification of reference gene primers within the assay. To quantify the absolute abundance of each unique TCRbeta CDR3 rearrangement, sequence reads were collapsed and filtered. For each sample, productive Simpson clonality was calculated as the square root of Simpson's diversity index over productive rearrangements. TCRdb carries this immuneACCESS record with in-frame sequences only. Its versions omit some clonotypes, under half of them owing to an unresolved V gene in the studies checked, with the rest unexplained. V and J calls and clone size are those listed in that table; D and trimming were worked out from the DNA. Counted in this sample were under 250,000 clones; nearly 95% of them appeared once. Over 0.8% of the sample is held by the ten biggest clonotypes.

One collaborating source in Seattle enrolled patients during active infection and followed them longitudinally through the course of disease. Collaborating institutions collected whole blood in K2EDTA tubes following their own protocols. For TCRbeta analysis, collaborators shipped samples in one of three forms: frozen whole blood, isolated PBMCs, or DNA extracted from either of those sample types. This sample stems from a study of blood T cell repertoires in COVID-19 (dated by TCRdb to between 2020 and 2021). For the wider study: Samples from collaborators originated in the United States, Italy and Spain and spanned both the acute and convalescent phases of COVID-19. Deeply sampled blood TCRbeta repertoires from subjects exposed to, actively infected with, or recovered from COVID-19 were included in the dataset. The repertoires were made available in a free public database intended to serve as a resource for research on the immune response to SARS-CoV-2. A de-identified subject ID, COVID-19 status, age in years and sex were almost always included in the sample metadata. The prospective study material was composed of cDNA or gDNA derived from T cells, B-cell-depleted T cells, or PBMCs. The samples were drawn from two sources: the first 160 participants of the ongoing ImmuneRACE study, and 1,000 to 1,500 subjects contributed by 6 global collaborators. Where HLA class I and class II types were available, the types were taken from metadata supplied by the sample provider, not from assay-based typing. Beyond this particular receptor, the publication reports: The quantity of clinical and demographic metadata differed by source and by participant and was supplied without curation.

Including the terminal cysteine and phenylalanine, the CDR3 comprises 14 residues. CDR3 DNA is the only sequence kept; it has 42 bases, read in frame from the first base. CDR1 MNHEY and CDR2 SVGAGI are derived from the germline V gene. Trimming accounts for 6 bases at V and 5 bases at J, while the number of junction bases matched to no gene is 6. The sequence joins TRBV6-5 to TRBJ1-4, with TRBD1 matching 7 junction bases. Sequenced sample: peripheral blood. This sequence was found in a man younger than 45 with COVID-19, enrolled during active disease. The sequenced DNA is TGTGCCAGCAGGGTCGGGACAGACAATGAAAAACTGTTTTTT. Its product reads: CASRVGTDNEKLFF.